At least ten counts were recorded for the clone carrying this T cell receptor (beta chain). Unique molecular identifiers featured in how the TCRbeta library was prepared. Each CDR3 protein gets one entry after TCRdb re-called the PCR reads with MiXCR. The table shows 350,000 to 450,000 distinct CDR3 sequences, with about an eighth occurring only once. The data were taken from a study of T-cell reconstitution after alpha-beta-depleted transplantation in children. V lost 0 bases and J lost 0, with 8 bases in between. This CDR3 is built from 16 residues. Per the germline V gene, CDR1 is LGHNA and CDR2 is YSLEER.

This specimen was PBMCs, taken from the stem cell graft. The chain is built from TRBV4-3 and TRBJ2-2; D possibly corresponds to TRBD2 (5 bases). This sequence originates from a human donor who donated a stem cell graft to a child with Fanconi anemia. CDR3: CASSQEWEPNTGELFF. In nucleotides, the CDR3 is TGCGCCAGCAGCCAAGAGTGGGAGCCGAACACCGGGGAGCTGTTTTTT.